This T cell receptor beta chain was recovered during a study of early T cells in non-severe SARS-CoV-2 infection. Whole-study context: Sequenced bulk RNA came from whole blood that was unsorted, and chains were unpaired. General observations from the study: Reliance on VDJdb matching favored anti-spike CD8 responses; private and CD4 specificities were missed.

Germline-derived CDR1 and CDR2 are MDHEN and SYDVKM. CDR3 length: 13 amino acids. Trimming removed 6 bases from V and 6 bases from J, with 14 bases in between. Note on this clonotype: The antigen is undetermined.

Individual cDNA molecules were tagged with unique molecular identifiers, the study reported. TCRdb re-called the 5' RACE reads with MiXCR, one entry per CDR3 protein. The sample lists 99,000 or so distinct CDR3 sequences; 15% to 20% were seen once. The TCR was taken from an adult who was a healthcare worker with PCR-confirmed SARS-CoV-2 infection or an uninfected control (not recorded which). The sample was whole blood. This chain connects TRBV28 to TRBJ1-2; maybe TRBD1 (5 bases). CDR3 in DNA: TGTGCCAGCAGCTTCCCAGGGAGCGATGGCTACACCTTC. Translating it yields CASSFPGSDGYTF.